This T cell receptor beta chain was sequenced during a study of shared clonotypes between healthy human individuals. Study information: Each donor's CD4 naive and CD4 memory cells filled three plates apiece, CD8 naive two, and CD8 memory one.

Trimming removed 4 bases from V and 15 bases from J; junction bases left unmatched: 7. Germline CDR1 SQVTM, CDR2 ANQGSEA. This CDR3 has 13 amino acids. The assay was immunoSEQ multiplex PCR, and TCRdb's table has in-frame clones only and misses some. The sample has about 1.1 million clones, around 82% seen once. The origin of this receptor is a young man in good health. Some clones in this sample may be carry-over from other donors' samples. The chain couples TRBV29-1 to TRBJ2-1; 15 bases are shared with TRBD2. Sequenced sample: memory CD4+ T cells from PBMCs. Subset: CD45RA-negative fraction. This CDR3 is CSVAGLAGGYRFF. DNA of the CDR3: TGCAGCGTTGCGGGACTAGCGGGAGGTTATCGGTTCTTC.